Detailed here is one TCR beta chain. What it recognizes is unknown. The primer mix had 60 V beta and 13 J beta primers. TCRdb keeps only in-frame clones here, not all; method: immunoSEQ multiplex PCR. Of roughly 60,000 clones in the sample, more than 70% were seen once. From germline, CDR1 is SEHNR and CDR2 FQNEAQ (reference sequence). The junction had 9 bases not matched to a gene; V was cut back by 7 bases and J by 7 bases. This CDR3 comprises 15 residues. These data are taken from a study of glioma-infiltrating T cells after dendritic cell vaccination. Study details: Samples are from glioblastoma patients in Phase I and II dendritic cell vaccine trials. Autologous tumor lysate-pulsed dendritic cell vaccination was given between the early 2000s and the early 2010s. General study points: Estimated pretreatment TIL content predicted outcome after dendritic cell vaccination.

Time point indicated: after dendritic cell vaccination, including at tumor progression/relapse. The material was blood, obtained after dendritic cell vaccination. The gene calls are TRBV7-9 and TRBJ1-6, with TRBD1 identical over 8 bases. The TCR originated in a human donor with glioblastoma. CDR3 nucleotides: TGTGCCAGCAACCCTGGACAGGGTGAAAATTCACCCCTCCACTTT. Translating gives CASNPGQGENSPLHF.